These 32 T cell receptor beta chains originate from one sample sequenced in a study of shared clonotypes between healthy human individuals. TCRdb's table, derived via immunoSEQ multiplex PCR, lists solely in-frame clones and lacks some. The sample lists nearly 1 million clones, 76% occurring once. The material sequenced was memory CD4+ T cells sorted from blood. Regarding subset: CD45RA-negative fraction. The receptors were sampled from a man aged 18-30 years in good health.

V gene TRBV21-1 combines with J gene TRBJ2-3. TRBV21-1 is shown as a pseudogene. The CDR3 consists of 13 residues. As DNA, the CDR3 is TGTGCCAGCAGCAGAAGGGGGGCAGATACGCAGTATTTT. This encodes CASSRRGADTQYF.

This clone was recorded many times. J is TRBJ1-1 and V is TRBV20-1; no clear D. The CDR3 loop spans 10 amino acids. Germline V gene lookup returns CDR1 DFQATT and CDR2 SNEGSKA (reference sequence). V dropped 5 bases and J dropped 2 bases, with 3 bases sitting between them. The CDR3 region is CSAPNTEAFF. The CDR3 region has the DNA TGCAGTGCTCCCAACACTGAAGCTTTCTTT.

This rearrangement joins TRBV30 to TRBJ1-6; maybe TRBD1 (5 bases). The CDR3 length is 14 residues. V lost 3 bases and J 10 bases, leaving 16 bases between the germline ends. CDR1 and CDR2 (germline): GTSNPN, SVGIG (reference sequence). The CDR3 region is CAWSGTRDYSPLHF. The CDR3 DNA sequence: TGTGCCTGGAGCGGCACCCGGGACTACTCACCCCTCCACTTT.

This chain joins TRBV29-1 and TRBJ2-5; possible D gene TRBD1, 7 bases. Trimming removed 5 bases at V and 3 bases at J, with 13 bases between. This CDR3 comprises 13 residues. The germline V gene encodes CDR1 SQVTM and CDR2 ANQGSEA. In nucleotides, the CDR3 is TGCAGCGTTTCGTCAGGGGGGAAAGAGACCCAGTACTTC. Protein sequence: CSVSSGGKETQYF.

The chain joins TRBV6-6 to TRBJ1-4, with D hard to call. V was cut by 10 bases and J by 7 bases, with 7 bases left in between. CDR3 length: 10 residues. Per the germline V gene, CDR1 is MNHNY and CDR2 is SVGAGI (reference sequence). The CDR3 protein is CAIGLEKLFF. The CDR3 DNA reads TGTGCCATAGGCCTTGAAAAACTGTTTTTT.

Concerning this clone itself: Just one base apart from a much larger clone, this may be a read error. The V gene is TRBV7-3, the J gene TRBJ1-1; D remains ambiguous. The CDR3 has 13 amino acids. The germline V gene has CDR1 SGHTA and CDR2 FQGTGA. V was cut by 4 bases and J by 1 base, with 7 bases left in between. Written as DNA, the CDR3 is TGTGCCAGCAGCTATGACACGAACACTGAAGCTTTCTTT. Protein sequence: CASSYDTNTEAFF.

The chain combines TRBV30 with TRBJ2-7; maybe TRBD2 (6 bases). The V and J ends lost 3 bases and 0 bases respectively, with 15 bases between them. The CDR3 is made up of 15 amino acids. Germline loops: CDR1 GTSNPN, CDR2 SVGIG (reference sequence). The CDR3: CAWRAGTRVSYEQYF. In DNA, the CDR3 is TGTGCCTGGAGAGCCGGGACTCGGGTCTCCTACGAGCAGTACTTC.

This clone was seen only a few times. The chain joins TRBV5-1 to TRBJ2-5, with TRBD1 matching 8 bases. J was trimmed by 4 bases and V by 7 bases; bases with no gene match: 12. CDR1 and CDR2 from the germline V gene are SGHRS and YFSETQ. This CDR3 is built from 15 residues. The CDR3 spells CASAPDRGGPETQYF. As DNA, the CDR3 is TGCGCCAGCGCGCCCGACAGGGGTGGGCCAGAGACCCAGTACTTC.

The chain is built from TRBV9 and TRBJ2-3; 10 bases agree with TRBD2. CDR3 length: 16 amino acids. V lost 3 bases, J lost 0 bases, and 4 bases stayed unmatched. From germline, CDR1 is SGDLS and CDR2 YYNGEE. As DNA, the CDR3 is TGTGCCAGCAGCGCTAGCGGGGGCACTAGCACAGATACGCAGTATTTT. Its translation: CASSASGGTSTDTQYF.

This chain connects TRBV7-9 to TRBJ2-7; 7 bases match TRBD1. Trimming cost V 4 bases and J 2 bases; bases outside gene matches: 2. CDR3 length: 13 amino acids. CDR1 is SEHNR, CDR2 FQNEAQ, per germline (reference sequence). CDR3 bases: TGTGCCAGCAGCTATGGACAGGCCTACGAGCAGTACTTC. The encoded protein is CASSYGQAYEQYF.

This clone showed up just once. This chain joins TRBV7-2 and TRBJ2-7; 15 positions match TRBD2. Germline V gene sequence: CDR1 SGHTA, CDR2 FQGNSA. CDR3 length: 17 residues. V trimming: 6 bases; J trimming: 4 bases; junction bases outside the gene matches: 10. CDR3 protein: CASSQTGTSGRRYEQYF. In DNA, the CDR3 is TGTGCCAGCAGTCAAACTGGGACTAGCGGGAGGCGGTACGAGCAGTACTTC.

The chain carries TRBV7-2 and TRBJ2-3, with 7 bases matching TRBD2. CDR1 SGHTA and CDR2 FQGNSA come from the germline V gene. The CDR3 contains 16 residues. V shed 5 bases and J 4 bases; nucleotides not matched to a gene: 12. As DNA, the CDR3 is TGTGCCAGCAGCCTAGGGAGCGGGGCAATCGCAGATACGCAGTATTTT. This encodes CASSLGSGAIADTQYF.

V and J are TRBV5-1 and TRBJ1-4; D is perhaps TRBD1 (5 bases). V was shortened by 4 bases and J by 3 bases, with 13 bases between the two germline ends. The CDR3 loop spans 15 amino acids. Looked up from germline, CDR1 is SGHRS and CDR2 is YFSETQ. The CDR3 sequence: CASSPGGDPNEKLFF. CDR3 nucleotide sequence: TGCGCCAGCAGCCCCGGTGGGGACCCTAATGAAAAACTGTTTTTT.

The V gene is TRBV9, the J gene TRBJ1-2; D not certain. The CDR3 contains 13 residues. Trimming shortened V by 4 bases and J by 1 base, and 8 bases separated the two germline ends. The germline gives CDR1 SGDLS, CDR2 YYNGEE. For the CDR3, the DNA is TGTGCCAGCAGCCAGAACGGTAACTATGGCTACACCTTC. It yields the protein CASSQNGNYGYTF.

The V and J genes are TRBV6-1 and TRBJ2-1; D perhaps matches TRBD2 (6 bases). The ends were cut back, 7 bases at V and 6 bases at J, with 10 bases in the middle. The CDR3 has 12 amino acids. Germline CDR1 MNHNS, CDR2 SASEGT. CDR3 bases: TGTGCCAGCACCACCGGGGGCAATGAGCAGTTCTTC. Translation: CASTTGGNEQFF.

This clone was recorded once. Other nucleotide sequences in the sample specify the same CDR3. This chain connects TRBV10-1 to TRBJ2-2; D tentatively reads TRBD1 or TRBD2 (7 bases each). The CDR3 extends over 15 amino acids. The V end was cut by 2 bases, the J end by 4 bases, with 11 bases between. Germline assignment: CDR1 WNHNN and CDR2 SYGVQD (reference sequence). CDR3 DNA sequence: TGCGCCAGCAGTGAGAGCAGGGGGGGCACCGGGGAGCTGTTTTTT. This codes for CASSESRGGTGELFF.

The sample holds a few counts of this clone. Other DNA sequences in this sample translate to the same CDR3. The chain has TRBV6-5 and TRBJ1-5; 11 positions agree with TRBD1. The CDR3 consists of 16 residues. Losses at the gene ends were 4 bases for V and 2 bases for J; bases not matched to a gene: 4. The germline V gene encodes CDR1 MNHEY and CDR2 SVGAGI. The CDR3 region is CASSLGQGGGNQPQHF. The CDR3 DNA reads as TGTGCCAGCAGTTTGGGACAGGGGGGCGGCAATCAGCCCCAGCATTTT.

V usage is TRBV4-1 and J usage is TRBJ2-5; D is unclear. The V and J ends lost 0 bases and 5 bases respectively, with 7 bases between them. In germline, CDR1 is MGHRA, CDR2 YSYEKL. There are 13 residues in the CDR3. CDR3 bases: TGCGCCAGCAGCCAAGAGGTTCTGGAGACCCAGTACTTC. Translation: CASSQEVLETQYF.

The V and J genes are TRBV4-1 and TRBJ1-2, with D maybe TRBD1 (5 bases). CDR3 size: 15 residues. V was pared by 0 bases and J by 1 base, with 9 bases between. Germline V gives CDR1 MGHRA, CDR2 YSYEKL. As DNA, the CDR3 is TGCGCCAGCAGCCAAGATCGGCAGGGTAACTATGGCTACACCTTC. Translation gives CASSQDRQGNYGYTF.

J is TRBJ1-2 and V is TRBV6-6, with D possibly being TRBD1 (6 bases). In germline, CDR1 is MNHNY, CDR2 SVGAGI (reference sequence). The V end was cut by 2 bases, the J end by 3 bases, with 10 bases between. The CDR3 is made up of 14 amino acids. DNA for the CDR3: TGTGCCAGCAGTTACGGGGGGGCCGACTATGGCTACACCTTC. Amino acid sequence: CASSYGGADYGYTF.

As for this clone: A much larger clone is a single base away; this may be a read error. Different DNA sequences within this sample yield the same CDR3. The chain recombines TRBV25-1 with TRBJ2-2, with D unclear. V lost 3 bases and J 1 base, leaving 0 bases between the germline ends. CDR1 and CDR2 (germline): MGHDK, SYGVNS. The CDR3 totals 12 residues. CDR3 DNA sequence: TGTGCCAGCAGTGAGAACACCGGGGAGCTGTTTTTT. Amino acids: CASSENTGELFF. The full variable domain, completed using reference TRBV25-1 and TRBJ2-2, is EADIYQTPRYLVIGTGKKITLECSQTMGHDKMYWYQQDPGMELHLIHYSYGVNSTEKGDLSSESTVSRIRTEHFPLTLESARPSHTSQYLCASSENTGELFFGEGSRLTVL.

The chain carries TRBV30 and TRBJ1-2, with D possibly TRBD1 on 6 matching bases. Germline CDR1 is GTSNPN and CDR2 is SVGIG (reference sequence). Trimming removed 4 bases at V and 7 bases at J, with 19 bases between. This CDR3 has 14 amino acids. The CDR3 nucleotides read TGTGCCTGGAACTCACAGGGCTCCGTGAGTGGCTACACCTTC. Its protein product is CAWNSQGSVSGYTF. The whole variable domain, filled in from reference TRBV30 and TRBJ1-2, reads SQTIHQWPATLVQPVGSPLSLECTVEGTSNPNLYWYRQAAGRGLQLLFYSVGIGQISSEVPQNLSASRPQDRQFILSSKKLLLSDSGFYLCAWNSQGSVSGYTFGSGTRLTVV.

Note on this clone: The sample has other DNA sequences that encode this CDR3 too. This rearrangement joins TRBV6-5 to TRBJ2-7; D is ambiguous. The CDR3 covers 11 residues. Germline CDR1 MNHEY, CDR2 SVGAGI. Trimming cost V 4 bases and J 4 bases, with 5 bases left between them. The CDR3 is CASSSLYEQYF. CDR3 DNA sequence: TGTGCCAGCAGTTCCCTTTACGAGCAGTACTTC.

The chain uses TRBV4-3 and TRBJ2-7, with TRBD2 as a possible D gene (6 bases). V was pared by 2 bases and J by 5 bases, with 13 bases between. Germline V gene sequence: CDR1 LGHNA, CDR2 YSLEER. The CDR3 has 14 amino acids. CDR3 in amino acids: CASSQWIGEDEQYF. CDR3 nucleotides: TGCGCCAGCAGCCAATGGATTGGGGAGGACGAGCAGTACTTC.

V is TRBV29-1 and J is TRBJ1-2; D remains unclear. V was shortened by 2 bases and J by 4 bases, with 14 bases between the two germline ends. The CDR3 has 14 amino acids. In germline, CDR1 is SQVTM, CDR2 ANQGSEA. The CDR3 loop reads CSVENPRKGYGYTF. The CDR3 nucleotides read TGCAGCGTTGAAAATCCCCGAAAGGGCTATGGCTACACCTTC.

This clone was seen a few times. The rearrangement links TRBV30 to TRBJ2-7; D is ambiguous. Germline CDR1 is GTSNPN and CDR2 is SVGIG (reference sequence). V dropped 7 bases and J dropped 4 bases, with 17 bases sitting between them. The CDR3 runs to 13 residues. CDR3 loop: CASDLSYRYEQYF. The CDR3 DNA is TGTGCCTCTGACCTATCATACCGTTACGAGCAGTACTTC.

V and J are TRBV18 and TRBJ1-1, with 7 nucleotides matching TRBD1. Germline trimming cut 2 bases from V and 0 bases from J; bases unmatched to any gene: 6. This CDR3 spans 16 amino acids. Germline values: CDR1 KGHSH, CDR2 LQKENI. The CDR3 sequence is CASSPGQVGMNTEAFF. The CDR3 DNA sequence: TGTGCCAGCTCACCAGGACAGGTAGGAATGAACACTGAAGCTTTCTTT.

Concerning this clone itself: This likely traces to a read error, being one base from a far larger clone. The sample has other DNA sequences that encode this CDR3 too. This chain uses TRBV30 with TRBJ1-2; no firm D call. CDR3 length: 12 residues. The V end was cut by 3 bases, the J end by 6 bases, with 11 bases between. The germline gives CDR1 GTSNPN, CDR2 SVGIG (reference sequence). The CDR3 DNA reads TGTGCCTGGAGCCAAAGGGCGGATGGCTACACCTTC. As protein: CAWSQRADGYTF.

This clone was detected ten times or more. V and J are TRBV11-2 and TRBJ2-2; TRBD1 aligns across 7 bases. V lost 5 bases and J lost 9; bases outside the gene matches: 18. The length of the CDR3 is 17 residues. Germline-derived CDR1 and CDR2 are SGHAT and FQNNGV. The CDR3 reads CASSDGTALQGVRELFF. Here the CDR3 DNA reads TGTGCCAGCAGCGACGGGACAGCCTTACAAGGAGTCCGGGAGCTGTTTTTT.

V gene TRBV7-9 combines with J gene TRBJ2-1; 7 bases fit TRBD2. CDR3 length: 15 amino acids. The V segment lost 2 bases and the J segment 1 base; nucleotides outside the gene matches: 2. Germline CDR1 reads SEHNR; CDR2 reads FQNEAQ (reference sequence). CDR3 DNA sequence: TGTGCCAGCAGCTTACGAGCGGGGTCCTACAATGAGCAGTTCTTC. Translated: CASSLRAGSYNEQFF.

The chain employs TRBV5-1 and TRBJ1-2, with D maybe TRBD1 (6 bases). The ends were cut back, 0 bases at V and 10 bases at J, with 13 bases in the middle. Germline CDR1 is SGHRS and CDR2 is YFSETQ. The CDR3 runs to 13 residues. The CDR3 DNA sequence: TGCGCCAGCAGCTTGGAGCAGGGGCACGTCTACACCTTC. Its protein product is CASSLEQGHVYTF.

The sample holds a few counts of this clone. This chain joins TRBV7-6 and TRBJ2-2, with 9 bases identical to TRBD2. Unmatched junction bases numbered 9, after V lost 4 bases and J lost 6 bases. The V gene's germline CDR1 is SGHVS and CDR2 FNYEAQ. The CDR3 is 16 amino acids. The CDR3: CASSSTSGGPPGELFF. As DNA, the CDR3 is TGTGCCAGCAGCTCAACCAGCGGGGGGCCCCCCGGGGAGCTGTTTTTT.